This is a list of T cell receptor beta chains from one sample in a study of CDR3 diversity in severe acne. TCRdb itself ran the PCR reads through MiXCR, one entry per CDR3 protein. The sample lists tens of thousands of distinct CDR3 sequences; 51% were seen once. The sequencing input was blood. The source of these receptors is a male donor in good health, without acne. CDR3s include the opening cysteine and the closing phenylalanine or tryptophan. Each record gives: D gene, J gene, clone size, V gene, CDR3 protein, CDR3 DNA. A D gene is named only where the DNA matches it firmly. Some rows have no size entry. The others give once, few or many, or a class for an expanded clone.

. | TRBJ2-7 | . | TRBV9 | CASSVVLEGTGEQYF | TGTGCCAGCAGCGTAGTTTTGGAGGGAACCGGGGAGCAGTACTTC
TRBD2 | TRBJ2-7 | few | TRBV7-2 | CASSSGLAVAEQYF | TGTGCCAGCAGCTCGGGACTAGCGGTGGCCGAGCAGTACTTC
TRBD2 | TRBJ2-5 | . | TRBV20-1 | CSARTGLAEETQYF | TGCAGTGCGAGAACGGGACTAGCGGAAGAGACCCAGTACTTC
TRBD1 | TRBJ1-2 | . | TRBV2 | CASSSKQGFYGYTF | TGTGCCAGCAGTAGCAAACAGGGGTTCTATGGCTACACCTTC
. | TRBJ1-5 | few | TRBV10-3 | CATQLRGAREYAGPQHF | TGTGCCACCCAATTGAGGGGGGCGAGAGAGTATGCGGGGCCCCAGCATTTT
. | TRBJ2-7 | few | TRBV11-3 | CASSLAGSVQYF | TGTGCCAGCAGCTTAGCTGGGAGTGTGCAGTACTTC
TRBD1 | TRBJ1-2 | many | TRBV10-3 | CAISEVQGERYGYTF | TGTGCCATCAGTGAGGTCCAGGGGGAAAGGTATGGCTACACCTTC
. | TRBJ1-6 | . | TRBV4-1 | CASSQDRPDSPLHF | TGCGCCAGCAGCCAAGATCGGCCGGACTCACCCCTCCACTTT
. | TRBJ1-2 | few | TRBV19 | CASKLNYGYTF | TGTGCCAGTAAACTCAACTATGGCTACACCTTC
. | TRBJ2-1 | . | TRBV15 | CATSRDVGAGDEQFF | TGTGCCACCAGCAGAGATGTCGGAGCGGGCGATGAGCAGTTCTTC
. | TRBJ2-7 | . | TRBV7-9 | CVSSLLDSAYEQYF | TGTGTCAGCAGCTTACTCGACAGCGCCTACGAGCAGTACTTC
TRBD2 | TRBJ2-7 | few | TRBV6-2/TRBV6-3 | CASRDRLAGEYEQYF | TGTGCCAGCAGGGATAGACTAGCGGGAGAGTACGAGCAGTACTTC
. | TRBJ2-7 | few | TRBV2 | CASSEAGGSSYEQYF | TGTGCCAGCAGTGAAGCTGGTGGGAGCTCCTACGAGCAGTACTTC
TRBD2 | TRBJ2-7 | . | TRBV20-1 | CSASPGTIAEQYF | TGCAGTGCTAGCCCCGGGACTATTGCCGAGCAGTACTTC
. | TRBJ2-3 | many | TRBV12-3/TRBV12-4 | CASGLGTTDTQYF | TGTGCCAGCGGCCTGGGAACCACAGATACGCAGTATTTT
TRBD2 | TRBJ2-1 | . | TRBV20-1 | CSAPPAGGVYNEQFF | TGCAGTGCACCCCCAGCGGGAGGGGTCTACAATGAGCAGTTCTTC
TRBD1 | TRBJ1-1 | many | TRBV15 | CATSRGQGVRGTEAFF | TGTGCCACCAGCAGGGGACAGGGGGTACGGGGTACTGAAGCTTTCTTT
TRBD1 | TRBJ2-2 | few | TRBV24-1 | CATSDHGTGFRTGELFF | TGTGCCACCAGTGATCACGGGACAGGGTTTCGGACCGGGGAGCTGTTTTTT
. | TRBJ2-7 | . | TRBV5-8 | CASSLVGGISYEQYF | TGTGCCAGCAGCTTGGTCGGGGGAATCTCCTACGAGCAGTACTTC
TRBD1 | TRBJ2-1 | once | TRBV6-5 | CASSYSTGKGQGESEQFF | TGTGCCAGCAGTTACTCGACGGGCAAGGGACAGGGGGAGAGTGAGCAGTTCTTC
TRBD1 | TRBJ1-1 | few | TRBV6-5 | CASSYQTGGRSSTEAFF | TGTGCCAGCAGTTACCAGACAGGGGGCCGTTCTAGCACTGAAGCTTTCTTT
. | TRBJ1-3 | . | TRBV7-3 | CASSRTGSAGNTIYF | TGTGCCAGCAGTCGAACAGGGTCTGCTGGAAACACCATATATTTT
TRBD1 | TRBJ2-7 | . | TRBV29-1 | CSVGDREPYEQYF | TGCAGCGTTGGGGACAGGGAGCCCTACGAGCAGTACTTC
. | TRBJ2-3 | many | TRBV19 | CASRFPSTDTQYF | TGTGCCAGTAGATTCCCTAGCACAGATACGCAGTATTTT
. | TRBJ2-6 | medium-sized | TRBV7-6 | CATGGPGANVLTF | TGTGCCACCGGGGGTCCGGGGGCCAACGTCCTGACTTTC